What follows is one TCR beta chain and its context. Its target is unknown. Source material for naive CD8 libraries was roughly 19,000 to 1,000,000 sorted cells, with 10%, 30% or 50% RNA. The V gene lost 4 bases and the J gene lost 5 bases, with 25 bases spanning the gap. CDR1 and CDR2 from the germline V gene are SGHDN and FVKESK. The CDR3 contains 18 residues. The data were taken from a study of molecular identifiers for immune sequencing clone quantification. Study background: Naive CD8 RNA (roughly 20,000 or 100,000 cells) was divided into five aliquots, with four sequenced. Study-level points and caveats: Sizes of highly expanded clones could be underestimated through identical TCRs sharing a barcode. Clonotypes surpassing 20 RNA copies contained over 98% of effector molecules, versus under 1% in naive cells.

TCRdb fed the PCR reads into MiXCR, producing one record per CDR3 protein. The repertoire holds more than 300,000 distinct CDR3 sequences, with about 22% as singletons. Sequenced: naive CD8+ T cells from blood, with Jurkat cell RNA spiked in. Regarding subset: FACS-sorted CD8+CD4-CCR7+CD45RA+ naive T cells. J is TRBJ2-3 and V is TRBV14; D is uncertain. The source is a human donor in good health. Some libraries in this study had Jurkat cell RNA spiked in. The CDR3 reads CASSPVSLWSDHQDTQYF. As DNA, the CDR3 is TGTGCCAGCAGCCCAGTATCCCTTTGGAGCGACCACCAAGATACGCAGTATTTT.